What follows are 19 T cell receptor beta chains derived from one specimen sequenced in a study of cytomegalovirus exposure and HLA in healthy donors. PCR amplification relied on 60 Vbeta primers (plus 13 Jbeta primers). Sequenced by immunoSEQ multiplex PCR; TCRdb stores in-frame clones only, minus some. In the table there are about 170,000 clones, over 75% of which are singletons. Material: PBMCs. All receptors derive from a woman aged 45-59 years in good health and CMV-seropositive.

The rearrangement uses TRBV7-2 and TRBJ1-2, with 7 bases that match TRBD1. The V segment lost 5 bases and the J segment 2 bases; nucleotides outside the gene matches: 8. The CDR3 has 15 amino acids. Germline V gene data show CDR1 as SGHTA and CDR2 as FQGNSA. CDR3 in DNA: TGTGCCAGCAGCGCTATCCGGGACAGAAACTATGGCTACACCTTC. Its protein product is CASSAIRDRNYGYTF.

The chain employs TRBV7-9 and TRBJ2-1, with no clear D. Trimming stripped 3 bases from V and 8 bases from J, with 11 bases between. CDR1 and CDR2 (germline): SEHNR, FQNEAQ (reference sequence). The CDR3 contains 13 residues. The CDR3 spells CASSFPPRDEQFF. CDR3 DNA: TGTGCCAGCAGCTTCCCCCCAAGAGATGAGCAGTTCTTC.

J is TRBJ2-5 and V is TRBV10-1; D remains unclear. V lost 2 bases and J lost 1, with 8 bases in between. The CDR3 is 14 residues long. Germline V gene sequence: CDR1 WNHNN, CDR2 SYGVQD (reference sequence). DNA of the CDR3: TGCGCCAGCAGTGAGAGTCAGGCCCAAGAGACCCAGTACTTC. This gives the protein CASSESQAQETQYF.

The chain joins TRBV18 to TRBJ2-1; unclear D gene. The germline V gene has CDR1 KGHSH and CDR2 LQKENI. There are 14 residues in the CDR3. The V end was cut by 3 bases, the J end by 4 bases, with 10 bases between. Here the CDR3 reads CASSPPSQYNEQFF. The CDR3 nucleotides are TGTGCCAGCTCACCCCCGTCACAGTACAATGAGCAGTTCTTC.

This chain connects TRBV6-1 to TRBJ2-3, with 13 bases lining up with TRBD2. Germline values: CDR1 MNHNS, CDR2 SASEGT. This CDR3 is built from 15 residues. V was pared by 7 bases and J by 4 bases, with 5 bases of the junction left unmatched. The CDR3 loop reads CASTIGLAGADTQYF. CDR3 DNA: TGTGCCAGCACCATAGGACTAGCGGGGGCAGATACGCAGTATTTT.

The gene calls are TRBV19 and TRBJ1-5; perhaps TRBD1 as D (6 bases). This CDR3 spans 15 amino acids. CDR1 and CDR2 from the germline V gene are LNHDA and SQIVND (reference sequence). Trimming pared 3 bases from V and 3 bases from J, leaving 12 bases between. Here the CDR3 reads CASSMPGEINQPQHF. DNA for the CDR3: TGTGCCAGTAGTATGCCAGGGGAGATCAATCAGCCCCAGCATTTT.

This clone was detected only once. The J gene is TRBJ2-3, the V gene TRBV5-4, with TRBD2 matching over 14 bases. Germline V gene data show CDR1 as SGHNT and CDR2 as YYREEE (reference sequence). The CDR3 extends over 17 amino acids. The V and J ends lost 3 bases and 0 bases, in that order; junction bases with no gene match: 3. The CDR3: CASSSRLAGGSTDTQYF. Written as DNA, the CDR3 is TGTGCCAGCAGCTCCAGACTAGCGGGAGGGAGCACAGATACGCAGTATTTT.

This clone is a singleton in its sample. In nucleotides, the CDR3 is TGTGCCAGTAGGAACTTAGGACAGGGGGCCGGGGAGCTGTTTTTT. Its protein product is CASRNLGQGAGELFF. The chain has TRBV19 and TRBJ2-2; 10 bases line up with TRBD1. The germline gives CDR1 LNHDA, CDR2 SQIVND (reference sequence). Trimming took 6 bases from V and 6 from J; bases not matched to a gene: 7. This CDR3 comprises 15 residues. Variable domain in full (rest from reference TRBV19 and TRBJ2-2): DGGITQSPKYLFRKEGQNVTLSCEQNLNHDAMYWYRQDPGQGLRLIYYSQIVNDFQKGDIAEGYSVSREKKESFPLTVTSAQKNPTAFYLCASRNLGQGAGELFFGEGSRLTVL.

The chain uses TRBV6-1 and TRBJ1-2, with 8 bases aligning to TRBD1. The ends lost 4 bases at V and 1 base at J; junction bases unmatched: 8. The germline CDR1 and CDR2 sequences are MNHNS and SASEGT. The CDR3 runs 16 residues. The CDR3 spells CASSGPDREVNYGYTF. The CDR3 DNA sequence: TGTGCCAGCAGTGGACCGGACAGGGAGGTTAACTATGGCTACACCTTC.

This sequence joins TRBV6-1 and TRBJ1-2; D unresolved. Germline-derived CDR1 and CDR2 are MNHNS and SASEGT. The CDR3 runs to 14 residues. Deletions cut 2 bases from V and 4 bases from J, with 11 bases between. CDR3 DNA: TGTGCCAGCAGTGAACCCGGGTCCTCCTATGGCTACACCTTC. It yields the protein CASSEPGSSYGYTF.

The chain couples TRBV7-2 to TRBJ2-1; the match to TRBD1 covers 7 bases. Looked up from germline, CDR1 is SGHTA and CDR2 is FQGNSA. CDR3 size: 15 residues. V shed 0 bases and J 4 bases; nucleotides not matched to a gene: 3. CDR3 protein: CASSLAGGAYNEQFF. The CDR3 nucleotides read TGTGCCAGCAGCTTAGCAGGGGGCGCATACAATGAGCAGTTCTTC.

This chain links TRBV2 with TRBJ1-5; 7 positions match TRBD1. Germline CDR1 SNHLY, CDR2 FYNNEI. This CDR3 region has 16 residues. V was clipped by 8 bases and J by 6 bases; unmatched bases: 16. The CDR3 DNA sequence: TGTGCCAGCCAGGGGGGCGCGACCCCGGGCCTTCAGCCCCAGCATTTT. The encoded protein is CASQGGATPGLQPQHF.

This chain joins TRBV4-1 and TRBJ1-6, with D perhaps TRBD1 (5 bases). The germline CDR1 and CDR2 sequences are MGHRA and YSYEKL. The CDR3 has 15 residues. Deletions cut 2 bases from V and 6 bases from J, with 11 bases between. Written as DNA, the CDR3 is TGCGCCAGCAGCCAAAGTGCAGGGTTTAATTCACCCCTCCACTTT. Protein product: CASSQSAGFNSPLHF.

This clone appeared a single time. The V call is TRBV7-2, the J call TRBJ2-4; no reliable D call. Trimming cost V 5 bases and J 9 bases, with 8 bases left between them. Germline V gene data show CDR1 as SGHTA and CDR2 as FQGNSA. This CDR3 comprises 11 residues. The CDR3 here is CASSALGIQYF. The DNA of the CDR3 is TGTGCCAGCAGCGCACTTGGCATTCAGTACTTC.

Written as DNA, the CDR3 is TGTGCCAGCAGCAAGGGACTAGCGAAGACCTCCTACAATGAGCAGTTCTTC. Its protein product is CASSKGLAKTSYNEQFF. The chain recombines TRBV13 with TRBJ2-1; 10 nucleotides agree with TRBD2. Germline CDR1 and CDR2: PRHDT and FYEKMQ (reference sequence). There are 17 residues in the CDR3. With V trimmed by 5 bases and J by 0 bases, 7 bases remained unmatched.

This clone has only a few counts. The CDR3 region is CASSSQGARNTEAFF. CDR3 nucleotide sequence: TGTGCCAGCAGTTCCCAGGGGGCGCGGAACACTGAAGCTTTCTTT. The chain combines TRBV27 with TRBJ1-1, with TRBD1 identical over 8 bases. Unmatched junction bases numbered 5, after V lost 4 bases and J lost 1 base. CDR1 and CDR2 (germline): MNHEY, SMNVEV (reference sequence). This CDR3 has 15 residues.

The sample holds a few counts of this clone. The V call is TRBV6-1, the J call TRBJ1-1; D gene uncertain. Germline V CDR1 and CDR2: MNHNS, SASEGT. Trimming removed 7 bases from V and 2 bases from J, with 14 bases in between. The length of the CDR3 is 14 residues. The CDR3 spells CASILGGSNTEAFF. The CDR3 coding sequence is TGTGCCAGCATATTAGGAGGATCCAACACTGAAGCTTTCTTT.

V is TRBV4-3 and J is TRBJ1-2; D gene unclear. The CDR3 is 15 amino acids. The germline gives CDR1 LGHNA, CDR2 YSLEER. V shed 1 base and J shed 0 bases, with 9 bases lying between them. Here the CDR3 reads CASSQVPGSNYGYTF. The CDR3, as DNA: TGCGCCAGCAGCCAAGTGCCTGGCTCTAACTATGGCTACACCTTC.

V and J are TRBV4-3 and TRBJ2-7, with D unresolved. V was pared by 0 bases and J by 3 bases, with 9 bases between. There are 14 residues in the CDR3. Germline V gene sequence: CDR1 LGHNA, CDR2 YSLEER. The CDR3 sequence is CASSQEHVLYEQYF. CDR3 nucleotides: TGCGCCAGCAGCCAAGAACATGTCCTCTACGAGCAGTACTTC.